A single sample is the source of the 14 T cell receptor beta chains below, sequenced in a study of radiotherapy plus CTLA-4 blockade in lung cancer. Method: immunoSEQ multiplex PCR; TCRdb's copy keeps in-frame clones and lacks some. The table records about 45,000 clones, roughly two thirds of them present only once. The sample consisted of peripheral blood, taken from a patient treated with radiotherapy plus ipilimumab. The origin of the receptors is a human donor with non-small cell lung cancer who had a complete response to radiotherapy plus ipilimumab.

CDR3 DNA: TGTGCCGGTGGGGCAGGGGTCGGGGTTATCGACGAGCAGTACTTC. This codes for CAGGAGVGVIDEQYF. The chain uses TRBV2 and TRBJ2-7; possibly TRBD1 for D (6 bases). Trimming took off 11 bases at V and 5 bases at J, with 25 bases between the two ends. CDR1 and CDR2 (germline): SNHLY, FYNNEI. This CDR3 is 15 amino acids long.

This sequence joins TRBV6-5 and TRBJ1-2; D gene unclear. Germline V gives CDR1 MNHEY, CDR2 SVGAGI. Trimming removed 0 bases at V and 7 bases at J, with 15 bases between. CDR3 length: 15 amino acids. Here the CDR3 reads CASSYSTIASGGYTF. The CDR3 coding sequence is TGTGCCAGCAGTTACTCGACAATTGCGTCTGGTGGCTACACCTTC.

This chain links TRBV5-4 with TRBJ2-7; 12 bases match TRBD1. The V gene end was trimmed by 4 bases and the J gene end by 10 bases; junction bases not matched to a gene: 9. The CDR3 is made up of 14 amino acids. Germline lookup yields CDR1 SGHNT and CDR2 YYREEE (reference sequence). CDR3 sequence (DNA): TGTGCCAGCAGCCTCCAGGGACAGGGGGCGCGTCAGTACTTC. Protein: CASSLQGQGARQYF.

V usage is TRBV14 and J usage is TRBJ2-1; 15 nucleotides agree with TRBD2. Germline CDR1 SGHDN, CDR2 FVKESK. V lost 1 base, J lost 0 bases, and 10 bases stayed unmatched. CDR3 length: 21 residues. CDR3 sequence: CASSQVPGLAGGQYSYNEQFF. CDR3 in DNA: TGTGCCAGCAGCCAAGTACCGGGACTAGCGGGGGGTCAATACTCCTACAATGAGCAGTTCTTC. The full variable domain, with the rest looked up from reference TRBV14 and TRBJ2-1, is EAGVTQFPSHSVIEKGQTVTLRCDPISGHDNLYWYRRVMGKEIKFLLHFVKESKQDESGMPNNRFLAERTGGTYSTLKVQPAELEDSGVYFCASSQVPGLAGGQYSYNEQFFGPGTRLTVL.

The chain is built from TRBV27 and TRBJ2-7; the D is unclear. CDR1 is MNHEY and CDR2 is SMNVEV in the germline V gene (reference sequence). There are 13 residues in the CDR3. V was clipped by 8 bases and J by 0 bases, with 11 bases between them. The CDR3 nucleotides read TGTGCCAGCCCTCTAGGAAACTCCTACGAGCAGTACTTC. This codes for CASPLGNSYEQYF.

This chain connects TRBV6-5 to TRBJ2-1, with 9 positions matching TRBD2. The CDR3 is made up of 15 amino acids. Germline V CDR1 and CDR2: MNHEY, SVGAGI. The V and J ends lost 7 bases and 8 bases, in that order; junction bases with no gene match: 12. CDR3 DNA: TGTGCCAGCACTGTACGCGGGGGGGCTTGGGATGAGCAGTTCTTC. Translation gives CASTVRGGAWDEQFF.

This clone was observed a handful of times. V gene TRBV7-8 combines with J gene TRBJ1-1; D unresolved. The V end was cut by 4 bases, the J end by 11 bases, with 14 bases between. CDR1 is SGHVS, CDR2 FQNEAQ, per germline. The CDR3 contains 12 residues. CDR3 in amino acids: CASSSDTAVAFF. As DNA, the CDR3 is TGTGCCAGCAGCTCAGACACGGCTGTCGCTTTCTTT. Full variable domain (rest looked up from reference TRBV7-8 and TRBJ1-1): GAGVSQSPRYKVAKRGQDVALRCDPISGHVSLFWYQQALGQGPEFLTYFQNEAQLDKSGLPSDRFFAERPEGSVSTLKIQRTQQEDSAVYLCASSSDTAVAFFGQGTRLTVV.

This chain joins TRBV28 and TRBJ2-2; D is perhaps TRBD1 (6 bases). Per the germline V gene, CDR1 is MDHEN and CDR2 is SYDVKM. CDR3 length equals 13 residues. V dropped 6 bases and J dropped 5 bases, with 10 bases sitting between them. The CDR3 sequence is CASRITGTGELFF. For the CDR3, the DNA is TGTGCCAGCAGAATAACAGGGACCGGGGAGCTGTTTTTT.

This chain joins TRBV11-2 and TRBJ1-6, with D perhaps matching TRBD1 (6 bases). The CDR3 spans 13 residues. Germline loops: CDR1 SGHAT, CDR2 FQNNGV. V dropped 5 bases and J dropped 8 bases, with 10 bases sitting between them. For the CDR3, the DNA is TGTGCCAGCAGCGCATACAGGGATTCACCCCTCCACTTT. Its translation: CASSAYRDSPLHF.

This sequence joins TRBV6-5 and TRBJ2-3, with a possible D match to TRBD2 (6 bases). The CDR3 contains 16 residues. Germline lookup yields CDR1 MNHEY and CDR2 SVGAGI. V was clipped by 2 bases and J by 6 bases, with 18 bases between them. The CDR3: CASSYLPGALADTQYF. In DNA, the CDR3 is TGTGCCAGCAGTTACCTACCGGGAGCCCTTGCGGATACGCAGTATTTT.

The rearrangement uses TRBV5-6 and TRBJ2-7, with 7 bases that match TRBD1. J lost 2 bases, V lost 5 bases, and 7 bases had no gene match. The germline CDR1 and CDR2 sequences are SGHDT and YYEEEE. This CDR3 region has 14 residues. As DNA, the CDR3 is TGTGCCAGCAGAGGACAGGATAAGACCTACGAGCAGTACTTC. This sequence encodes CASRGQDKTYEQYF.

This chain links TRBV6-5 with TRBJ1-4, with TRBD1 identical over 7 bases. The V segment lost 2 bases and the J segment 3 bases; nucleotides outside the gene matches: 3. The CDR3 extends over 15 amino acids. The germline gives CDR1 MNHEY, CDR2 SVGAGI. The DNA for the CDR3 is TGTGCCAGCAGTTACACGACAGGGCCTAATGAAAAACTGTTTTTT. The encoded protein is CASSYTTGPNEKLFF.

Here the CDR3 reads CASSRDRELLLYF. CDR3 coding DNA: TGTGCCAGCAGCCGGGACAGGGAGCTCCTATTATACTTC. The J gene is TRBJ2-7, the V gene TRBV5-5; 9 nucleotides agree with TRBD1. The V segment lost 4 bases and the J segment 13 bases; nucleotides outside the gene matches: 12. The germline V gene has CDR1 SGHKS and CDR2 YYEKEE (reference sequence). CDR3 length: 13 residues.

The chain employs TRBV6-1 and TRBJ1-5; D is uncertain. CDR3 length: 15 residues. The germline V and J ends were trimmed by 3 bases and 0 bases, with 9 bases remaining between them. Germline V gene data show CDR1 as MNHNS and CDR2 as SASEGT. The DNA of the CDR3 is TGTGCCAGCAGTGAGGTGCCGGGTAGCAATCAGCCCCAGCATTTT. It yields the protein CASSEVPGSNQPQHF.